The 8 T cell receptor beta chains below come from one sample, sequenced in a study of blood T cell repertoires in COVID-19. Profiling relied on immunoSEQ multiplex PCR, and the TCRdb table lists in-frame clones only, not all of them. The sample consists of approximately 270,000 clones, around nine tenths of them appearing once. The sequencing input was peripheral blood. These receptors all stem from a man aged 40-49 years with active or convalescent COVID-19.

The J gene is TRBJ1-2, the V gene TRBV5-6; TRBD1 aligns across 8 bases. J gave up 4 bases and V 4 bases, and 12 bases lay outside the gene matches. The CDR3 is 16 residues long. Germline V CDR1 and CDR2: SGHDT, YYEEEE. The CDR3 here is CASSALRTGIGYGYTF. The CDR3 nucleotides are TGTGCCAGCAGCGCTCTCCGGACAGGGATTGGCTATGGCTACACCTTC.

The chain uses TRBV4-1 and TRBJ2-1; TRBD2 agrees at 9 bases. Trimming removed 3 bases from V and 5 bases from J; junction bases left unmatched: 11. The CDR3 covers 17 residues. The germline gives CDR1 MGHRA, CDR2 YSYEKL. CDR3 protein: CASSHRPAGLADNEQFF. As DNA, the CDR3 is TGCGCCAGCAGCCACCGGCCCGCGGGACTAGCCGACAATGAGCAGTTCTTC.

The V gene is TRBV9, the J gene TRBJ2-2, with 9 bases identical to TRBD2. J was trimmed by 6 bases and V by 0 bases; bases with no gene match: 9. The length of the CDR3 is 17 residues. Germline assignment: CDR1 SGDLS and CDR2 YYNGEE. In DNA, the CDR3 is TGTGCCAGCAGCGTAGGTCATAGCGGGAGTGTCCCCGGGGAGCTGTTTTTT. Its protein is CASSVGHSGSVPGELFF.

The CDR3 bases are TGTGCCAGCAGCTTGGGACACGGCAATGAGCAGTTCTTC. Residues: CASSLGHGNEQFF. V gene TRBV5-4 combines with J gene TRBJ2-1; unclear D gene. The V gene lost 0 bases and the J gene lost 6 bases, with 7 bases spanning the gap. This CDR3 contains 13 residues. From germline, CDR1 is SGHNT and CDR2 YYREEE (reference sequence).

The chain couples TRBV5-4 to TRBJ2-5, with no clear D. This CDR3 comprises 13 residues. The V gene lost 5 bases and the J gene lost 4 bases, with 12 bases spanning the gap. Per the germline V gene, CDR1 is SGHNT and CDR2 is YYREEE (reference sequence). CDR3 sequence reads: CASSPVNGETQYF. CDR3 bases: TGTGCCAGCAGTCCGGTGAATGGAGAGACCCAGTACTTC.

A single count supports this clone. The V gene is TRBV24-1, the J gene TRBJ1-2; perhaps TRBD1 as D (5 bases). In germline, CDR1 is KGHDR, CDR2 SFDVKD. The CDR3 contains 15 residues. Trimming pared 0 bases from V and 8 bases from J, leaving 15 bases between. The CDR3 region is CATSDLQVGREGYTF. The CDR3 region has the DNA TGTGCCACCAGTGATTTGCAGGTGGGGCGTGAAGGCTACACCTTC.

The rearrangement links TRBV19 to TRBJ2-2; TRBD1 agrees at 7 bases. The CDR3 is 15 residues long. Per germline, CDR1 LNHDA and CDR2 SQIVND (reference sequence). Unmatched junction bases numbered 6, after V lost 5 bases and J lost 3 bases. In DNA, the CDR3 is TGTGCCAGTAGTCCCAGGGACAGCTACACCGGGGAGCTGTTTTTT. Translating it yields CASSPRDSYTGELFF.

The chain employs TRBV3-1 (or the pseudogene TRBV3-2) and TRBJ2-3; 10 positions match TRBD2. This CDR3 contains 15 residues. In germline, CDR1 is LGHDT, CDR2 YNNKEL (reference sequence). J was trimmed by 9 bases and V by 1 base; bases with no gene match: 7. The CDR3 region is CASSQVLAGLGTQYF. The CDR3, as DNA: TGTGCCAGCAGCCAAGTACTAGCGGGACTGGGAACGCAGTATTTT.